A selection of T cell receptor beta chains follows, all from one sample in a study of cytomegalovirus exposure and HLA in healthy donors. Assay: immunoSEQ multiplex PCR; the TCRdb copy retains only in-frame clones and omits some. The sample yields approximately 190,000 clones, 87% seen once. The material sequenced was PBMCs. These receptors all come from a boy aged 2 to 9 in good health and CMV-seronegative. CDR3s include the opening cysteine and the closing phenylalanine or tryptophan. The D gene is left open where the match is weak. Some rows mark clone size as missing; the rest say once, few, many or name a class of expanded clone.

d_call: TRBD1
v_call: TRBV6-5
clone_size: .
j_call: TRBJ1-6
cdr3_aa: CASRLSRGPTPLHF
cdr3_nt: TGTGCCAGCAGACTATCCAGGGGGCCCACACCCCTCCACTTT

d_call: .
v_call: TRBV5-1
clone_size: .
j_call: TRBJ2-3
cdr3_aa: CASSLGQAPDTQYF
cdr3_nt: TGCGCCAGCAGCTTGGGCCAGGCCCCAGATACGCAGTATTTT

d_call: TRBD2
v_call: TRBV5-1
clone_size: once
j_call: TRBJ2-1
cdr3_aa: CASSGGLAGDYEQFF
cdr3_nt: TGCGCCAGCAGCGGGGGACTAGCGGGAGACTATGAGCAGTTCTTC

d_call: .
v_call: TRBV4-1
clone_size: .
j_call: TRBJ1-2
cdr3_aa: CASSQGGSNYGYTF
cdr3_nt: TGCGCCAGCAGCCAAGGAGGGTCAAACTATGGCTACACCTTC

d_call: .
v_call: TRBV5-1
clone_size: .
j_call: TRBJ2-3
cdr3_aa: CASSKGTQDTQYF
cdr3_nt: TGCGCCAGCAGCAAGGGGACTCAAGATACGCAGTATTTT

d_call: TRBD2
v_call: TRBV30
clone_size: .
j_call: TRBJ2-1
cdr3_aa: CAWTPGTSVQFF
cdr3_nt: TGTGCCTGGACCCCCGGGACTAGCGTACAGTTCTTC

d_call: TRBD2
v_call: TRBV29-1
clone_size: once
j_call: TRBJ2-3
cdr3_aa: CSGVAGGTDTQYF
cdr3_nt: TGCAGCGGCGTAGCGGGGGGCACAGATACGCAGTATTTT

d_call: .
v_call: TRBV7-8
clone_size: .
j_call: TRBJ1-4
cdr3_aa: CASSAWGGSEKLFF
cdr3_nt: TGTGCCAGCAGCGCGTGGGGGGGCAGTGAAAAACTGTTTTTT

d_call: .
v_call: TRBV5-6
clone_size: .
j_call: TRBJ1-1
cdr3_aa: CASSDWLELMNTEAFF
cdr3_nt: TGTGCCAGCAGCGATTGGTTGGAGCTTATGAACACTGAAGCTTTCTTT

d_call: .
v_call: TRBV7-8
clone_size: .
j_call: TRBJ1-4
cdr3_aa: CASSRTPATNEKLFF
cdr3_nt: TGTGCCAGCAGCCGGACTCCTGCAACTAATGAAAAACTGTTTTTT

d_call: .
v_call: TRBV4-1
clone_size: .
j_call: TRBJ1-4
cdr3_aa: CASSQDSGQFNEKLFF
cdr3_nt: TGCGCCAGCAGCCAAGACTCCGGACAGTTTAATGAAAAACTGTTTTTT

d_call: TRBD2
v_call: TRBV10-2
clone_size: .
j_call: TRBJ2-1
cdr3_aa: CAIGLAGTHEQFF
cdr3_nt: TGCGCCATCGGACTAGCGGGGACCCATGAGCAGTTCTTC

d_call: .
v_call: TRBV7-9
clone_size: .
j_call: TRBJ2-3
cdr3_aa: CASSLEGGTDTQYF
cdr3_nt: TGTGCCAGCAGCTTGGAAGGGGGCACAGATACGCAGTATTTT

d_call: TRBD1
v_call: TRBV25-1
clone_size: .
j_call: TRBJ2-7
cdr3_aa: CASSALGGAYYEQYF
cdr3_nt: TGTGCCAGCAGTGCCTTAGGGGGCGCTTACTACGAGCAGTACTTC

d_call: TRBD1
v_call: TRBV2
clone_size: .
j_call: TRBJ1-2
cdr3_aa: CASSPAPLQGALHTF
cdr3_nt: TGTGCCAGCAGTCCTGCCCCCTTACAGGGGGCCTTACACACCTTC

d_call: TRBD2
v_call: TRBV7-2
clone_size: .
j_call: TRBJ2-1
cdr3_aa: CASEFSGDEPYNEQFF
cdr3_nt: TGTGCCAGCGAATTCAGCGGGGACGAACCCTACAATGAGCAGTTCTTC

d_call: .
v_call: TRBV4-1
clone_size: .
j_call: TRBJ2-7
cdr3_aa: CASSRLTPAYEQYF
cdr3_nt: TGCGCCAGCAGCCGGTTGACTCCCGCCTACGAGCAGTACTTC